The 29 T cell receptor beta chains presented below share a single source sample, sequenced in a study of blood T cell repertoires in COVID-19. Profiling relied on immunoSEQ multiplex PCR, and the TCRdb table lists in-frame clones only, not all of them. The sample yields fewer than 150,000 clones, around 88% seen once. Material for sequencing was peripheral blood. These receptor sequences come from a human donor in a cohort sampled during active COVID-19.

The gene calls are TRBV23-1 and TRBJ2-3, with 8 bases identical to TRBD1. TRBV23-1 is assigned to the ORF class and has an uncertain function. The CDR3 consists of 15 residues. Losses at the gene ends were 4 bases for V and 1 base for J; bases not matched to a gene: 4. For the CDR3, the DNA is TGCGCCAGCAGTCTGGGACAGGCCGGCACAGATACGCAGTATTTT. This encodes CASSLGQAGTDTQYF.

This clone was seen only once. The chain recombines TRBV6-5 with TRBJ1-2; the D gene is possibly TRBD1 (6 bases). Trimming stripped 8 bases from V and 2 bases from J, with 18 bases between. CDR1 is MNHEY and CDR2 is SVGAGI in the germline V gene. The CDR3 spans 15 residues. The CDR3 spells CASATVGRGNYGYTF. The CDR3 DNA reads as TGTGCCAGCGCCACTGTTGGGAGGGGGAACTATGGCTACACCTTC.

The chain combines TRBV4-1 with TRBJ2-5; 13 nucleotides align to TRBD2. Germline CDR1 reads MGHRA; CDR2 reads YSYEKL. CDR3 length equals 17 residues. With V trimmed by 4 bases and J by 2 bases, 7 bases remained unmatched. CDR3 nucleotide sequence: TGCGCCAGCAGCCCGGGACTAGCGGGGTTCCTTCAAGAGACCCAGTACTTC. As protein: CASSPGLAGFLQETQYF.

The genes are TRBV5-1 and TRBJ1-3, with a possible D match to TRBD1 (5 bases). The germline V gene encodes CDR1 SGHRS and CDR2 YFSETQ. Trimming stripped 4 bases from V and 0 bases from J, with 8 bases between. The CDR3 sequence is 14 residues long. CDR3 coding DNA: TGCGCCAGCAGCGTGACAGACTCTGGAAACACCATATATTTT. Translation gives CASSVTDSGNTIYF.

The chain joins TRBV6-6 to TRBJ2-1; tentatively, D is TRBD2 (5 bases). CDR3 length: 13 residues. In germline, CDR1 is MNHNY, CDR2 SVGAGI (reference sequence). V lost 2 bases and J 12 bases, leaving 14 bases between the germline ends. CDR3 loop: CASSYEPRVGQFF. In DNA, the CDR3 is TGTGCCAGCAGTTACGAGCCGAGGGTAGGGCAGTTCTTC.

V is TRBV19 and J is TRBJ2-3; 8 positions agree with TRBD2. V dropped 3 bases and J dropped 4; count of bases not matched to a gene: 0. Germline CDR1 and CDR2: LNHDA and SQIVND (reference sequence). The CDR3 has 13 residues. As DNA, the CDR3 is TGTGCCAGTAGTATCGGGGGGGCAGATACGCAGTATTTT. Residues: CASSIGGADTQYF.

This rearrangement joins TRBV12-3 or TRBV12-4 to TRBJ1-2; D is uncertain. The CDR3 sequence is 13 residues long. Trimming cost V 0 bases and J 2 bases, with 4 bases left between them. This CDR3 is CASSLARNYGYTF. In nucleotides, the CDR3 is TGTGCCAGCAGTTTAGCGCGGAACTATGGCTACACCTTC.

V is TRBV9 and J is TRBJ2-5; tentatively, D is TRBD1 (6 bases). The germline V gene encodes CDR1 SGDLS and CDR2 YYNGEE. V gave up 0 bases and J gave up 0 bases, with 6 bases separating them. The CDR3 consists of 14 residues. CDR3 sequence: CASSVDRDQETQYF. DNA of the CDR3: TGTGCCAGCAGCGTAGACAGGGACCAAGAGACCCAGTACTTC.

This chain joins TRBV5-1 and TRBJ1-2; 12 positions agree with TRBD1. CDR3 length: 18 residues. The V gene's germline CDR1 is SGHRS and CDR2 YFSETQ. J was trimmed by 3 bases and V by 2 bases; bases with no gene match: 11. CDR3 sequence: CASSLWDRGHSRDYGYTF. The CDR3, as DNA: TGCGCCAGCAGCTTATGGGACAGGGGGCATTCTCGGGACTATGGCTACACCTTC.

This chain connects TRBV19 to TRBJ2-2; 7 bases align to TRBD2. The V gene's germline CDR1 is LNHDA and CDR2 SQIVND (reference sequence). This CDR3 region has 16 residues. With V trimmed by 3 bases and J by 6 bases, 10 bases remained unmatched. The CDR3: CASSINLGGSPGELFF. DNA of the CDR3: TGTGCCAGTAGTATCAATCTGGGGGGGTCCCCCGGGGAGCTGTTTTTT.

The V gene is TRBV7-2, the J gene TRBJ2-7; 9 bases fit TRBD1. The CDR3 covers 14 residues. The V and J ends lost 2 bases and 2 bases, in that order; junction bases with no gene match: 1. The V gene's germline CDR1 is SGHTA and CDR2 FQGNSA. The CDR3 bases are TGTGCCAGCAGCTTATACAGGGGGCCCTACGAGCAGTACTTC. Its protein product is CASSLYRGPYEQYF.

This sequence joins TRBV18 and TRBJ2-1; no firm D call. V was cut by 6 bases and J by 3 bases, with 9 bases left in between. From germline, CDR1 is KGHSH and CDR2 LQKENI. The CDR3 length is 13 residues. The CDR3 loop reads CASSEASYNEQFF. The CDR3 bases are TGTGCCAGCTCCGAGGCTAGCTACAATGAGCAGTTCTTC.

The genes are TRBV18 and TRBJ1-6; D not certain. Trimming pared 3 bases from V and 9 bases from J, leaving 15 bases between. Germline V gene data show CDR1 as KGHSH and CDR2 as LQKENI. The CDR3 sequence is 15 residues long. The CDR3, as DNA: TGTGCCAGCTCACCGTCACAGTGGATTGCTTCACCCCTCCACTTT. This sequence encodes CASSPSQWIASPLHF.

The chain uses TRBV7-2 and TRBJ1-5; D might be TRBD1 (5 bases). The CDR3 covers 14 residues. V shed 1 base and J shed 3 bases, with 7 bases lying between them. Germline CDR1 is SGHTA and CDR2 is FQGNSA. The DNA of the CDR3 is TGTGCCAGCAGCTTAGGGACACTCAATCAGCCCCAGCATTTT. Protein: CASSLGTLNQPQHF.

The rearrangement uses TRBV7-6 and TRBJ1-4; TRBD1 is a possible D gene (6 bases). CDR1 and CDR2 (germline): SGHVS, FNYEAQ. Trimming removed 1 base from V and 0 bases from J, with 9 bases in between. The CDR3 totals 16 residues. The CDR3 loop reads CASSLGTAATNEKLFF. DNA for the CDR3: TGTGCCAGCAGCTTAGGGACAGCTGCAACTAATGAAAAACTGTTTTTT.

The chain carries TRBV5-1 and TRBJ2-1; D is perhaps TRBD2 (5 bases). The CDR3 runs 15 residues. Between the trimmed V and J ends, which lost 6 bases and 8 bases, there was a span of 21 bases. The germline V gene has CDR1 SGHRS and CDR2 YFSETQ. The CDR3 loop reads CASTGWTGSGDEQFF. CDR3 in DNA: TGCGCCAGCACCGGATGGACTGGGAGTGGGGATGAGCAGTTCTTC.

V usage is TRBV7-2 and J usage is TRBJ1-2; 9 positions match TRBD1. Trimming at V came to 4 bases and at J to 8 bases, leaving 8 bases not matched to a gene. CDR3 length: 14 residues. Looked up from germline, CDR1 is SGHTA and CDR2 is FQGNSA. The chain's CDR3 is CASSSPSGTGGYTF. The CDR3 DNA follows: TGTGCCAGCAGCTCACCCTCGGGGACAGGGGGCTACACCTTC.

The chain uses TRBV12-3 or TRBV12-4 and TRBJ2-7, with a weak D call TRBD1 (6 bases). The CDR3 extends over 13 amino acids. The ends were cut back, 6 bases at V and 2 bases at J, with 11 bases in the middle. CDR3 amino acids: CASSRDTAYEQYF. The DNA of the CDR3 is TGTGCCAGCAGCCGGGACACCGCCTACGAGCAGTACTTC.

CDR3 DNA sequence: TGTGCCATCAGTGATAACAGGGGGGGGACCCAAGAGACCCAGTACTTC. Translating gives CAISDNRGGTQETQYF. The rearrangement links TRBV10-3 to TRBJ2-5; D possibly corresponds to TRBD1 (8 bases). Germline V gene data show CDR1 as ENHRY and CDR2 as SYGVKD. V lost 3 bases and J lost 1, with 15 bases in between. CDR3 length: 16 residues.

The chain recombines TRBV24-1 with TRBJ2-5; TRBD1 aligns across 7 bases. Germline values: CDR1 KGHDR, CDR2 SFDVKD. The CDR3 totals 16 residues. V lost 1 base and J lost 2; bases outside the gene matches: 6. The CDR3 region is CATSDFPTTGQETQYF. For the CDR3, the DNA is TGTGCCACCAGTGATTTTCCCACGACAGGGCAAGAGACCCAGTACTTC.

This sequence joins TRBV5-4 and TRBJ1-6; maybe TRBD1 (6 bases). Germline V gene data show CDR1 as SGHNT and CDR2 as YYREEE (reference sequence). V lost 4 bases and J 9 bases, leaving 11 bases between the germline ends. The CDR3 runs 13 residues. The DNA of the CDR3 is TGTGCCAGCAGCCCCCGACAGGCTTCACCCCTCCACTTT. As protein: CASSPRQASPLHF.

V is TRBV7-8 and J is TRBJ2-1; D is undetermined. The CDR3 runs to 12 residues. V lost 5 bases and J lost 10, with 12 bases in between. The germline V gene has CDR1 SGHVS and CDR2 FQNEAQ. The CDR3 spells CASSPEVGEQFF. The CDR3 DNA is TGTGCCAGCAGCCCTGAGGTAGGCGAGCAGTTCTTC.

The rearrangement joins TRBV7-2 to TRBJ2-3, with TRBD2 matching over 8 bases. CDR1 is SGHTA and CDR2 is FQGNSA in the germline V gene. The CDR3 spans 17 residues. V dropped 3 bases and J dropped 0; count of bases not matched to a gene: 8. The CDR3 reads CASSLRGGGTSTDTQYF. The DNA for the CDR3 is TGTGCCAGCAGCTTGAGGGGCGGGGGGACTAGCACAGATACGCAGTATTTT.

This clone was observed once. V is TRBV7-2 and J is TRBJ1-2, with D hard to call. This CDR3 comprises 13 residues. V lost 2 bases to trimming and J lost 6 bases, with 10 bases between them. Germline V gene data show CDR1 as SGHTA and CDR2 as FQGNSA. As DNA, the CDR3 is TGTGCCAGCAGCTTATTATTGGGCGATGGCTACACCTTC. This codes for CASSLLLGDGYTF.

This clone was found once. This chain uses TRBV5-1 with TRBJ1-5, with 8 bases lining up with TRBD1. V shed 4 bases, J shed 6 bases, and the junction held 9 bases outside the gene matches. Germline values: CDR1 SGHRS, CDR2 YFSETQ. The CDR3 is made up of 15 amino acids. The CDR3 spells CASSVGGQGGQPQHF. The CDR3 nucleotides read TGCGCCAGCAGCGTTGGTGGACAGGGTGGTCAGCCCCAGCATTTT.

V and J are TRBV7-8 and TRBJ1-6; the match to TRBD1 covers 7 bases. Germline CDR1 and CDR2: SGHVS and FQNEAQ. After removal of 3 bases from V and 9 bases from J, the junction contained 5 bases not matched to a gene. The CDR3 is made up of 14 amino acids. CDR3 protein: CASSFRGRGSPLHF. CDR3 in DNA: TGTGCCAGCAGCTTTAGGGGGCGAGGTTCACCCCTCCACTTT.

As to this clone: This sample also contains other DNA sequences that code for the same CDR3. The chain recombines TRBV5-1 with TRBJ1-2; no clear D. V shed 7 bases and J shed 3 bases, with 16 bases lying between them. Germline lookup yields CDR1 SGHRS and CDR2 YFSETQ. This CDR3 comprises 14 residues. The CDR3 loop is CASSVSQADYGYTF. The CDR3 DNA is TGCGCCAGCTCCGTCAGCCAGGCCGACTATGGCTACACCTTC. Complete variable domain (other parts from reference TRBV5-1 and TRBJ1-2): KAGVTQTPRYLIKTRGQQVTLSCSPISGHRSVSWYQQTPGQGLQFLFEYFSETQRNKGNFPGRFSGRQFSNSRSEMNVSTLELGDSALYLCASSVSQADYGYTFGSGTRLTVV.

This chain joins TRBV7-6 and TRBJ1-6; 7 positions agree with TRBD1. Per the germline V gene, CDR1 is SGHVS and CDR2 is FNYEAQ. The CDR3 extends over 14 amino acids. Unmatched junction bases numbered 6, after V lost 6 bases and J lost 7 bases. This CDR3 reads CASRPGTDNSPLHF. Written as DNA, the CDR3 is TGTGCCAGCAGGCCCGGGACAGACAATTCACCCCTCCACTTT.

This clone was counted at least ten times. The chain employs TRBV2 and TRBJ1-5; 8 bases are a match to TRBD1. CDR3 length equals 18 residues. Germline CDR1 SNHLY, CDR2 FYNNEI. Losses at the gene ends were 6 bases for V and 2 bases for J; bases not matched to a gene: 15. The CDR3 spells CASSSFKETGDGNQPQHF. CDR3 nucleotide sequence: TGTGCCAGCAGCTCATTTAAGGAGACAGGGGACGGCAATCAGCCCCAGCATTTT.